The 17 T cell receptor beta chains given below trace back to one sample, sequenced in a study of T-cell memory formation after mild COVID-19. Each CDR3 protein gets one entry after TCRdb re-called the 5' RACE reads with MiXCR. The table shows 310,000 or so distinct CDR3 sequences, with approximately 15% occurring only once. The sequenced material came from PBMCs or a T cell subset sorted from them (not recorded which). These TCRs come from a man between 18 and 35 years old who had mild COVID-19 (a few samples of this study predate the infection). Cell type and time point are not known.

The chain employs TRBV12-3 or TRBV12-4 and TRBJ1-6; D not certain. There are 12 residues in the CDR3. V was trimmed by 4 bases and J by 8 bases, leaving 6 bases between them. This chain's CDR3 is CASSSVDSPLHF. In DNA form, the CDR3 reads TGTGCCAGCAGTTCAGTGGATTCACCCCTCCACTTT.

This clonotype was seen a few times. The J gene is TRBJ1-2, the V gene TRBV24-1, with a possible D match to TRBD1 (5 bases). Trimming cost V 3 bases and J 5 bases, with 18 bases left between them. The CDR3 extends over 16 amino acids. Germline CDR1 reads KGHDR; CDR2 reads SFDVKD. CDR3 in amino acids: CATSDRTGGSPYGYTF. CDR3 nucleotides: TGTGCCACCAGTGATCGAACGGGGGGTTCCCCTTATGGCTACACCTTC.

This clonotype showed up just a few times. The chain employs TRBV5-1 and TRBJ1-5; TRBD1 matches 7 bases. This CDR3 is built from 14 residues. The junction had 5 bases not matched to a gene; V was cut back by 4 bases and J by 4 bases. Germline V gene data show CDR1 as SGHRS and CDR2 as YFSETQ. The CDR3 here is CASSPQGRNQPQHF. The CDR3 DNA follows: TGCGCCAGCAGCCCACAGGGGAGGAATCAGCCCCAGCATTTT.

The chain carries TRBV9 and TRBJ1-2; D ambiguous. The CDR3 consists of 13 residues. Germline CDR1 reads SGDLS; CDR2 reads YYNGEE. Trimming took off 0 bases at V and 2 bases at J, with 5 bases between the two ends. The CDR3 nucleotides are TGTGCCAGCAGCGTAGAAGTGAACTATGGCTACACCTTC. Translation: CASSVEVNYGYTF.

This chain uses TRBV29-1 with TRBJ2-3, with TRBD1 matching over 12 bases. This CDR3 spans 16 amino acids. Per germline, CDR1 SQVTM and CDR2 ANQGSEA. V lost 3 bases, J lost 2 bases, and 6 bases stayed unmatched. Here the CDR3 DNA reads TGCAGCGTTGACCGGGACAGGGGGCCGACCACAGATACGCAGTATTTT. Protein: CSVDRDRGPTTDTQYF.

This clonotype has more than one count but fewer than ten. The rearrangement uses TRBV4-1 and TRBJ2-1; D ambiguous. This CDR3 is 14 amino acids long. From germline, CDR1 is MGHRA and CDR2 YSYEKL. Trimming removed 0 bases at V and 5 bases at J, with 8 bases between. CDR3: CASSQELSDNEQFF. CDR3 sequence (DNA): TGCGCCAGCAGCCAAGAACTGAGTGACAATGAGCAGTTCTTC.

The chain links TRBV7-8 to TRBJ2-7; possibly TRBD2 for D (6 bases). The CDR3 length is 15 residues. CDR1 SGHVS and CDR2 FQNEAQ come from the germline V gene. V was clipped by 5 bases and J by 0 bases, with 14 bases between them. CDR3 in amino acids: CASSRGSGGSYEQYV. The DNA of the CDR3 is TGTGCCAGCAGCCGGGGGTCTGGGGGCTCCTACGAGCAGTACGTC.

This clonotype was observed once. The chain recombines TRBV5-4 with TRBJ1-1, with D maybe TRBD1 (6 bases). V was clipped by 4 bases and J by 4 bases, with 20 bases between them. Germline loops: CDR1 SGHNT, CDR2 YYREEE (reference sequence). CDR3 length: 16 residues. CDR3 DNA: TGTGCCAGCAGCCTAAGTGGGGGGGCAGTGGGCACTGAAGCTTTCTTT. Its protein product is CASSLSGGAVGTEAFF.

This clonotype was seen more than once but under ten times. The CDR3 nucleotides are TGCGCCAGCAGCCAAGAGGGGGATACGCAGTATTTT. Translated, it gives CASSQEGDTQYF. This chain uses TRBV4-1 with TRBJ2-3; D not certain. V was clipped by 0 bases and J by 6 bases, with 4 bases between them. Germline V gene sequence: CDR1 MGHRA, CDR2 YSYEKL. The CDR3 is 12 residues long.

Worth noting for this clonotype: Possible read error: a much larger clone is one base away. The V call is TRBV3-1, the J call TRBJ2-1; TRBD2 aligns across 12 bases. The CDR3 has 17 residues. From germline, CDR1 is LGHDT and CDR2 YNNKEL (reference sequence). Trimming cost V 5 bases and J 5 bases; bases outside gene matches: 10. The chain's CDR3 is CASSNGLAGSADNEQFF. Here the CDR3 DNA reads TGTGCCAGCAGCAACGGACTAGCGGGGAGCGCGGACAATGAGCAGTTCTTC.

At least ten counts were recorded for this clonotype. The chain couples TRBV12-5 to TRBJ2-7; 8 positions agree with TRBD1. The CDR3 runs to 15 residues. The germline V gene has CDR1 LGHNT and CDR2 FRNRAP. Germline trimming cut 1 base from V and 6 bases from J; bases unmatched to any gene: 8. The CDR3 spells CASGLAGQGDCEQYV. The CDR3 coding sequence is TGTGCTAGTGGTTTGGCCGGACAGGGTGATTGCGAGCAGTACGTC.

This clonotype came up a few times. This rearrangement joins TRBV7-9 to TRBJ1-2, with D uncertain. V was clipped by 5 bases and J by 1 base, with 20 bases between them. Germline CDR1 SEHNR, CDR2 FQNEAQ (reference sequence). The CDR3 consists of 17 residues. CDR3 bases: TGTGCCAGCAGCCCTCGGATGGGTTTGGTCATTAACTATGGCTACACCTTC. As protein: CASSPRMGLVINYGYTF.

This clonotype showed up just a few times. The chain employs TRBV15 and TRBJ2-5; a weak D match, TRBD1 (5 bases). The CDR3 length is 12 residues. From germline, CDR1 is LNHNV and CDR2 YYDKDF (reference sequence). The V end was cut by 4 bases, the J end by 4 bases, with 7 bases between. The chain's CDR3 is CATSTGLETQYF. Here the CDR3 DNA reads TGTGCCACCAGCACAGGGCTAGAGACCCAGTACTTC. Full variable domain (remainder filled in from reference TRBV15 and TRBJ2-5): DAMVIQNPRYQVTQFGKPVTLSCSQTLNHNVMYWYQQKSSQAPKLLFHYYDKDFNNEADTPDNFQSRRPNTSFCFLDIRSPGLGDTAMYLCATSTGLETQYFGPGTRLLVL.

The DNA for the CDR3 is TGCAGTGCTAGTCAGGGACAAGGGACCTACGAGCAGTACTTC. Encoded protein: CSASQGQGTYEQYF. The rearrangement links TRBV20-1 to TRBJ2-7; tentative D call: TRBD1 (6 bases). The CDR3 totals 14 residues. V shed 3 bases and J shed 2 bases, with 14 bases lying between them. From germline, CDR1 is DFQATT and CDR2 SNEGSKA (reference sequence).

This clonotype was observed a handful of times. This chain joins TRBV7-3 and TRBJ2-3; D remains unclear. The CDR3 contains 13 residues. V dropped 2 bases and J dropped 5 bases, with 8 bases sitting between them. Germline CDR1 reads SGHTA; CDR2 reads FQGTGA. DNA of the CDR3: TGTGCCAGCAGCTTAGAAGGTGAAGATACGCAGTATTTT. Translating gives CASSLEGEDTQYF.

The rearrangement joins TRBV6-2 or TRBV6-3 to TRBJ2-7, with TRBD1 matching 8 bases. V was clipped by 8 bases and J by 3 bases; unmatched bases: 15. Germline-derived CDR1 and CDR2 are MNHEY and SVGEGT. This CDR3 comprises 16 residues. The CDR3 coding sequence is TGTGCCAGCGGATTTCCTCAGAGACAGGGGAACTACGAGCAGTACTTC. This encodes CASGFPQRQGNYEQYF.

In its sample, this clonotype was seen many times. CDR3 protein: CASSREGSLDSNYGYTF. CDR3 DNA: TGTGCCAGCAGTAGAGAGGGGAGCCTAGACAGTAACTATGGCTACACCTTC. This chain connects TRBV7-2 to TRBJ1-2, with a possible D match to TRBD1 (5 bases). The CDR3 length is 17 residues. V lost 6 bases to trimming and J lost 1 base, with 21 bases between them. Germline V gene data show CDR1 as SGHTA and CDR2 as FQGNSA. The full variable domain, its missing parts supplied by reference TRBV7-2 and TRBJ1-2, is GAGVSQSPSNKVTEKGKDVELRCDPISGHTALYWYRQSLGQGLEFLIYFQGNSAPDKSGLPSDRFSAERTGGSVSTLTIQRTQQEDSAVYLCASSREGSLDSNYGYTFGSGTRLTVV.